Listed here is a single T cell receptor (beta chain). This specimen comes from a study of control samples from healthy donors and cancer patients. Repertoires were generated with immunoSEQ multiplex PCR, while TCRdb's copy carries only in-frame clones and drops some. The repertoire holds about 78,000 clones, with about 89% as singletons. The CDR3 consists of 15 residues. V lost 4 bases to trimming and J lost 4 bases, with 16 bases between them. CDR1 is SGHRS, CDR2 YFSETQ, per germline. This sequence originates from an older woman in good health. Specimen: blood. The chain is built from TRBV5-1 and TRBJ2-3, with D perhaps assigned TRBD1 or TRBD2 (5 bases each). The CDR3 loop reads CASSRGVGESDTQYF. CDR3 in DNA: TGCGCCAGCAGCCGTGGGGTGGGGGAATCAGATACGCAGTATTTT.